The next 15 T cell receptor beta chains were all read from a single sample in a study of blood T cell repertoires in COVID-19. Sequencing was performed with immunoSEQ multiplex PCR; in TCRdb, only in-frame clones are kept and a portion is missing. Of 180,000 or so clones in the sample, 86% were seen once. The sample comprised peripheral blood. The receptor source for this set is a man aged 18 to 35 with acute or convalescent COVID-19.

This clone was recorded only once. The chain has TRBV11-2 and TRBJ1-1; a possible D gene is TRBD1 (5 bases). V was pared by 3 bases and J by 6 bases, with 11 bases between. The V gene's germline CDR1 is SGHAT and CDR2 FQNNGV. The CDR3 contains 13 residues. The CDR3 reads CASSFQGRAEAFF. CDR3 in DNA: TGTGCCAGCAGCTTTCAGGGAAGGGCTGAAGCTTTCTTT. The full variable domain, in which reference TRBV11-2 and TRBJ1-1 provide the parts outside the CDR3, is EAGVAQSPRYKIIEKRQSVAFWCNPISGHATLYWYQQILGQGPKLLIQFQNNGVVDDSQLPKDRFSAERLKGVDSTLKIQPAKLEDSAVYLCASSFQGRAEAFFGQGTRLTVV.

The chain combines TRBV5-4 with TRBJ1-2; TRBD1 might be the D (6 bases). This CDR3 has 15 amino acids. Germline V gene data show CDR1 as SGHNT and CDR2 as YYREEE (reference sequence). V lost 4 bases to trimming and J lost 4 bases, with 17 bases between them. CDR3: CASSQRQVRGYGYTF. The DNA for the CDR3 is TGTGCCAGCAGCCAAAGACAGGTCCGGGGCTATGGCTACACCTTC.

The chain links TRBV7-9 to TRBJ1-2, with TRBD1 matching 8 bases. CDR3 length equals 12 residues. V was clipped by 3 bases and J by 8 bases; unmatched bases: 2. Germline CDR1 SEHNR, CDR2 FQNEAQ (reference sequence). The CDR3, as DNA: TGTGCCAGCAGCTTTGGACAGGGAGGCTACACCTTC. Protein: CASSFGQGGYTF.

This chain connects TRBV6-6 to TRBJ1-4, with TRBD1 matching over 9 bases. Germline loops: CDR1 MNHNY, CDR2 SVGAGI (reference sequence). The CDR3 consists of 15 residues. V dropped 2 bases and J dropped 6; count of bases not matched to a gene: 4. In DNA, the CDR3 is TGTGCCAGCAGTTACAGGGGACAGGGTGATGAAAAACTGTTTTTT. Its translation: CASSYRGQGDEKLFF.

The rearrangement uses TRBV5-1 and TRBJ2-5; no clear D. Germline V gene lookup returns CDR1 SGHRS and CDR2 YFSETQ. The CDR3 runs 12 residues. V lost 6 bases and J lost 0, with 6 bases in between. DNA of the CDR3: TGCGCCAGCACCCAGAACCAAGAGACCCAGTACTTC. It encodes CASTQNQETQYF.

This rearrangement joins TRBV6-1 to TRBJ1-2; D perhaps matches TRBD1 (6 bases). Trimming removed 3 bases at V and 13 bases at J, with 18 bases between. Germline CDR1 is MNHNS and CDR2 is SASEGT. The CDR3 has 13 amino acids. The CDR3 coding sequence is TGTGCCAGCAGTGATAAATCCGGGACAAGTTGCACCTTC. Its protein is CASSDKSGTSCTF.

The V and J genes are TRBV2 and TRBJ2-5; no reliable D call. From germline, CDR1 is SNHLY and CDR2 FYNNEI. V was pared by 5 bases and J by 2 bases, with 18 bases between. The CDR3 totals 16 residues. The CDR3 here is CASSYFVGFQQETQYF. CDR3 bases: TGTGCCAGCAGTTATTTTGTCGGGTTCCAACAAGAGACCCAGTACTTC.

This chain connects TRBV7-3 to TRBJ2-2; unclear D gene. This CDR3 has 16 residues. Between the trimmed V and J ends, which lost 2 bases and 1 base, there was a span of 11 bases. Per germline, CDR1 SGHTA and CDR2 FQGTGA. The CDR3 here is CASSLGLGGNTGELFF. Here the CDR3 DNA reads TGTGCCAGCAGCTTAGGATTAGGCGGGAACACCGGGGAGCTGTTTTTT.

The chain has TRBV7-9 and TRBJ2-1, with D perhaps matching TRBD2 (6 bases). Germline CDR1 is SEHNR and CDR2 is FQNEAQ (reference sequence). V shed 2 bases and J shed 5 bases, with 7 bases lying between them. The length of the CDR3 is 13 residues. CDR3 amino acids: CASSLTSHNEQFF. CDR3 in DNA: TGTGCCAGCAGCTTAACTAGCCACAATGAGCAGTTCTTC. Full variable domain (remainder filled in from reference TRBV7-9 and TRBJ2-1): DTGVSQNPRHKITKRGQNVTFRCDPISEHNRLYWYRQTLGQGPEFLTYFQNEAQLEKSRLLSDRFSAERPKGSFSTLEIQRTEQGDSAMYLCASSLTSHNEQFFGPGTRLTVL.

The chain carries TRBV3-1 (or the pseudogene TRBV3-2) and TRBJ1-1; D unresolved. Trimming took off 3 bases at V and 4 bases at J, with 9 bases between the two ends. This CDR3 comprises 13 residues. Germline V gene data show CDR1 as LGHDT and CDR2 as YNNKEL (reference sequence). DNA for the CDR3: TGTGCCAGCAGCCACGAGGTTCTCACTGAAGCTTTCTTT. Translating gives CASSHEVLTEAFF.

The J gene is TRBJ2-6, the V gene TRBV24-1, with a tentative D call TRBD1 (6 bases). The germline V and J ends were trimmed by 3 bases and 0 bases, with 11 bases remaining between them. Germline CDR1 is KGHDR and CDR2 is SFDVKD. CDR3 size: 17 residues. The CDR3 protein is CATSDPTGTSGANVLTF. In DNA, the CDR3 is TGTGCCACCAGTGATCCCACAGGGACCTCTGGGGCCAACGTCCTGACTTTC.

This clone was counted once. The chain links TRBV4-1 to TRBJ1-2; 7 nucleotides match TRBD1. J was trimmed by 0 bases and V by 1 base; bases with no gene match: 2. CDR1 and CDR2 from the germline V gene are MGHRA and YSYEKL. The CDR3 loop spans 15 amino acids. The CDR3 DNA is TGCGCCAGCAGCCAAGGACAGGGCACTAACTATGGCTACACCTTC. Its translation: CASSQGQGTNYGYTF.

This chain connects TRBV6-5 to TRBJ2-7; no reliable D call. This CDR3 is 14 amino acids long. Germline V gene sequence: CDR1 MNHEY, CDR2 SVGAGI. V lost 6 bases and J 1 base, leaving 13 bases between the germline ends. CDR3: CASRQTWASYEQYV. The CDR3, as DNA: TGTGCCAGCAGGCAGACCTGGGCGTCCTACGAGCAGTACGTC.

The V gene is TRBV28, the J gene TRBJ1-6, with D possibly being TRBD1 (6 bases). V lost 5 bases to trimming and J lost 7 bases, with 18 bases between them. Germline CDR1 MDHEN, CDR2 SYDVKM. The CDR3 spans 16 residues. The CDR3 bases are TGTGCCAGCAGTAGTCAGGATACAGGGCTAAATTCACCCCTCCACTTT. This sequence encodes CASSSQDTGLNSPLHF.

The genes are TRBV19 and TRBJ1-2; 9 nucleotides align to TRBD1. Unmatched junction bases numbered 4, after V lost 5 bases and J lost 6 bases. There are 13 residues in the CDR3. Germline CDR1 and CDR2: LNHDA and SQIVND (reference sequence). The CDR3 region is CASSPGTGNGYTF. The CDR3 nucleotides are TGTGCCAGTAGTCCCGGGACAGGGAATGGCTACACCTTC.